The 27 T cell receptor beta chains listed next were all sequenced from one sample in a study of T cell changes during pregnancy in multiple sclerosis (dated by TCRdb to about 2019). Library construction relied on the immunoSEQ multiplex PCR assay. TCRdb stores this immuneACCESS table with in-frame sequences only. Part of the clones is absent; in the studies checked, under half of the shortfall reflects unresolved V genes, and no reason is known for the rest. Across this sample there are about 77,000 clones, with around 93% seen only once. Jointly, the top ten make up just over 2.5% of the sample. Sequencing used peripheral blood, obtained after pregnancy. These receptors were taken from a female donor in good health, enrolled as a control in a pregnancy study.

The chain is built from TRBV18 and TRBJ1-2; maybe TRBD1 (5 bases). Germline values: CDR1 KGHSH, CDR2 LQKENI. The V and J ends lost 3 bases and 4 bases respectively, with 12 bases between them. This CDR3 contains 14 residues. DNA of the CDR3: TGTGCCAGCTCACCGTCGACAGACCTCTATGGCTACACCTTC. It encodes CASSPSTDLYGYTF.

This clone was detected once. The chain uses TRBV11-2 and TRBJ2-7, with 7 bases lining up with TRBD2. Germline assignment: CDR1 SGHAT and CDR2 FQNNGV. The CDR3 consists of 14 residues. After removal of 1 base from V and 7 bases from J, the junction contained 7 bases not matched to a gene. This CDR3 is CASSLAGGSGEQYF. DNA of the CDR3: TGTGCCAGCAGCTTAGCGGGAGGTTCAGGGGAGCAGTACTTC.

The V and J genes are TRBV5-4 and TRBJ1-4, with D tentatively TRBD1 (6 bases). The germline V gene encodes CDR1 SGHNT and CDR2 YYREEE (reference sequence). Trimming cost V 4 bases and J 3 bases, with 13 bases left between them. This CDR3 has 15 residues. The CDR3 DNA is TGTGCCAGCAGCCCACAGGGAAGGCCTAATGAAAAACTGTTTTTT. This gives the protein CASSPQGRPNEKLFF.

The V gene is TRBV4-3, the J gene TRBJ2-7; 10 bases are a match to TRBD2. V lost 1 base and J lost 5; bases outside the gene matches: 8. The CDR3 has 16 residues. Germline values: CDR1 LGHNA, CDR2 YSLEER. CDR3 DNA sequence: TGCGCCAGCAGCCAAGTCCGAGCGGGAGGGCCCAACGAGCAGTACTTC. Its translation: CASSQVRAGGPNEQYF.

V is TRBV18 and J is TRBJ2-5, with D perhaps TRBD2 (5 bases). Per the germline V gene, CDR1 is KGHSH and CDR2 is LQKENI. Trimming removed 4 bases at V and 4 bases at J, with 19 bases between. The CDR3 runs 16 residues. The CDR3 region is CASSQGKHTEGETQYF. The DNA of the CDR3 is TGTGCCAGCTCACAAGGGAAGCATACCGAGGGAGAGACCCAGTACTTC.

The chain carries TRBV6-1 and TRBJ1-5; D ambiguous. Germline assignment: CDR1 MNHNS and CDR2 SASEGT. V was clipped by 1 base and J by 1 base, with 5 bases between them. The CDR3 extends over 14 amino acids. CDR3 residues: CASSEGQSNQPQHF. CDR3 bases: TGTGCCAGCAGTGAAGGGCAGAGCAATCAGCCCCAGCATTTT.

This clone was counted a single time. This chain links TRBV7-8 with TRBJ1-2; TRBD1 might be the D (5 bases). Per the germline V gene, CDR1 is SGHVS and CDR2 is FQNEAQ. The CDR3 spans 13 residues. V was clipped by 5 bases and J by 6 bases, with 13 bases between them. The CDR3 region is CASSLIRVDGYTF. CDR3 coding DNA: TGTGCCAGCAGCCTTATCAGGGTGGATGGCTACACCTTC.

The rearrangement uses TRBV6-1 and TRBJ1-2; 7 positions match TRBD1. The CDR3 totals 13 residues. Germline assignment: CDR1 MNHNS and CDR2 SASEGT. Germline trimming cut 6 bases from V and 4 bases from J; bases unmatched to any gene: 5. CDR3 region: CASRVTGPYGYTF. In DNA, the CDR3 is TGTGCCAGCAGGGTGACAGGGCCCTATGGCTACACCTTC.

The chain uses TRBV7-6 and TRBJ2-7; 12 nucleotides line up with TRBD2. The CDR3 loop spans 15 amino acids. V lost 5 bases, J lost 4 bases, and 6 bases stayed unmatched. The germline CDR1 and CDR2 sequences are SGHVS and FNYEAQ. CDR3 sequence reads: CASSQTSGSLYEQYF. CDR3 sequence (DNA): TGTGCCAGCAGCCAGACTAGCGGGAGCTTGTACGAGCAGTACTTC. The full variable domain, its missing parts supplied by reference TRBV7-6 and TRBJ2-7, is GAGVSQSPRYKVTKRGQDVALRCDPISGHVSLYWYRQALGQGPEFLTYFNYEAQQDKSGLPNDRFSAERPEGSISTLTIQRTEQRDSAMYRCASSQTSGSLYEQYFGPGTRLTVT.

This chain uses TRBV2 with TRBJ2-5, with 10 nucleotides matching TRBD2. V shed 7 bases, J shed 5 bases, and the junction held 7 bases outside the gene matches. Germline CDR1 is SNHLY and CDR2 is FYNNEI. The CDR3 covers 14 residues. CDR3 loop: CASNRLAGAETQYF. CDR3 coding DNA: TGTGCCAGCAATCGGCTAGCGGGGGCTGAGACCCAGTACTTC.

The CDR3 reads CASSLRPGGSYEQYF. DNA for the CDR3: TGTGCCAGCAGCTTGCGGCCAGGGGGCTCCTACGAGCAGTACTTC. The gene calls are TRBV5-8 and TRBJ2-7; TRBD1 aligns across 7 bases. V dropped 1 base and J dropped 0; count of bases not matched to a gene: 4. Germline V gives CDR1 SGHTS, CDR2 YDEGEE. There are 15 residues in the CDR3.

The chain uses TRBV4-3 and TRBJ2-4; TRBD2 might be the D (6 bases). CDR3 length: 15 amino acids. Germline CDR1 and CDR2: LGHNA and YSLEER. V was pared by 0 bases and J by 8 bases, with 14 bases between. The DNA for the CDR3 is TGCGCCAGCAGCCAAGATCGGGGGAGTTGGGACATTCAGTACTTC. This encodes CASSQDRGSWDIQYF.

The V gene is TRBV19, the J gene TRBJ1-1; tentatively, D is TRBD1 (6 bases). Germline V gene data show CDR1 as LNHDA and CDR2 as SQIVND (reference sequence). CDR3 size: 15 residues. The V end was cut by 4 bases, the J end by 1 base, with 13 bases between. The CDR3, as DNA: TGTGCCAGTAGTAGGGGGCCAGGGGAGAACACTGAAGCTTTCTTT. Its translation is CASSRGPGENTEAFF.

The chain recombines TRBV7-2 with TRBJ2-3; tentatively, D is TRBD1 (6 bases). The CDR3 sequence is 15 residues long. Germline V gives CDR1 SGHTA, CDR2 FQGNSA. The germline V and J ends were trimmed by 2 bases and 2 bases, with 11 bases remaining between them. CDR3: CASSLQGSLTDTQYF. Here the CDR3 DNA reads TGTGCCAGCAGCTTACAGGGGTCCCTCACAGATACGCAGTATTTT. The variable domain in full, with the rest retrieved from reference TRBV7-2 and TRBJ2-3, is GAGVSQSPSNKVTEKGKDVELRCDPISGHTALYWYRQSLGQGLEFLIYFQGNSAPDKSGLPSDRFSAERTGGSVSTLTIQRTQQEDSAVYLCASSLQGSLTDTQYFGPGTRLTVL.

The chain recombines TRBV18 with TRBJ2-5, with D possibly being TRBD1 (5 bases). From germline, CDR1 is KGHSH and CDR2 LQKENI. The CDR3 loop spans 13 amino acids. V was clipped by 6 bases and J by 1 base, with 9 bases between them. The DNA for the CDR3 is TGTGCCAGCTCGCAGGGATCCCAAGAGACCCAGTACTTC. Its protein is CASSQGSQETQYF.

This clone was picked up one time. V and J are TRBV19 and TRBJ2-7, with TRBD2 matching over 9 bases. Germline assignment: CDR1 LNHDA and CDR2 SQIVND (reference sequence). The CDR3 extends over 14 amino acids. J lost 5 bases, V lost 8 bases, and 10 bases had no gene match. The CDR3 here is CASSSGRIDHEQYF. The CDR3 DNA reads as TGTGCCAGTTCAAGCGGGAGGATAGATCACGAGCAGTACTTC.

CDR3 loop: CSVEKGQALYGYTF. CDR3 DNA sequence: TGCAGCGTTGAGAAGGGACAGGCGCTATATGGCTACACCTTC. The V gene is TRBV29-1, the J gene TRBJ1-2; the match to TRBD1 covers 8 bases. CDR1 and CDR2 (germline): SQVTM, ANQGSEA. The V and J ends lost 3 bases and 5 bases, in that order; junction bases with no gene match: 8. CDR3 length equals 14 residues. Combining the CDR3 with reference TRBV29-1 and TRBJ1-2 gives the whole variable domain SAVISQKPSRDICQRGTSLTIQCQVDSQVTMMFWYRQQPGQSLTLIATANQGSEATYESGFVIDKFPISRPNLTFSTLTVSNMSPEDSSIYLCSVEKGQALYGYTFGSGTRLTVV.

The chain is built from TRBV7-9 and TRBJ1-1; tentative D call: TRBD1 (5 bases). The CDR3 spans 15 residues. In germline, CDR1 is SEHNR, CDR2 FQNEAQ (reference sequence). With 1 base removed from V and 0 bases from J, the gap between germline ends came to 9 bases. The CDR3 region is CASSLEWGLNTEAFF. In DNA, the CDR3 is TGTGCCAGCAGCTTAGAATGGGGCTTGAACACTGAAGCTTTCTTT. Full variable domain (remainder filled in from reference TRBV7-9 and TRBJ1-1): DTGVSQNPRHKITKRGQNVTFRCDPISEHNRLYWYRQTLGQGPEFLTYFQNEAQLEKSRLLSDRFSAERPKGSFSTLEIQRTEQGDSAMYLCASSLEWGLNTEAFFGQGTRLTVV.

This chain uses TRBV4-3 with TRBJ2-7; D possibly corresponds to TRBD2 (6 bases). The germline V and J ends were trimmed by 4 bases and 4 bases, with 20 bases remaining between them. CDR3 length: 16 amino acids. Germline assignment: CDR1 LGHNA and CDR2 YSLEER. CDR3 sequence (DNA): TGCGCCAGCAGCCTGTATAGCGGTGGGGCTAATTACGAGCAGTACTTC. Translating it yields CASSLYSGGANYEQYF.

The chain uses TRBV4-3 and TRBJ2-5, with TRBD2 matching over 7 bases. The V gene's germline CDR1 is LGHNA and CDR2 YSLEER. The CDR3 spans 14 residues. Losses at the gene ends were 8 bases for V and 1 base for J; bases not matched to a gene: 7. CDR3: CASQRDYLQETQYF. Written as DNA, the CDR3 is TGCGCCAGCCAACGGGACTACCTCCAAGAGACCCAGTACTTC.

The chain employs TRBV5-1 and TRBJ1-4, with unresolved D. The CDR3 runs 15 residues. CDR1 is SGHRS and CDR2 is YFSETQ in the germline V gene. Trimming stripped 0 bases from V and 5 bases from J, with 11 bases between. DNA of the CDR3: TGCGCCAGCAGCTTGGGGCGGGCCCCCAATGAAAAACTGTTTTTT. Its protein product is CASSLGRAPNEKLFF. The full variable domain, with the rest looked up from reference TRBV5-1 and TRBJ1-4, is KAGVTQTPRYLIKTRGQQVTLSCSPISGHRSVSWYQQTPGQGLQFLFEYFSETQRNKGNFPGRFSGRQFSNSRSEMNVSTLELGDSALYLCASSLGRAPNEKLFFGSGTQLSVL.

The chain joins TRBV4-2 to TRBJ1-5; D may be TRBD1 (5 bases). The V gene lost 1 base and the J gene lost 0 bases, with 10 bases spanning the gap. The CDR3 extends over 16 amino acids. Germline CDR1 reads LGHNA; CDR2 reads YNFKEQ. CDR3 amino acids: CASSQGVGLSNQPQHF. The CDR3 nucleotides are TGTGCCAGCAGCCAAGGAGTGGGACTTAGCAATCAGCCCCAGCATTTT.

V is TRBV19 and J is TRBJ2-2, with D uncertain. CDR3 length equals 14 residues. The germline CDR1 and CDR2 sequences are LNHDA and SQIVND (reference sequence). V lost 2 bases to trimming and J lost 0 bases, with 4 bases between them. The CDR3 spells CASSIHTNTGELFF. DNA for the CDR3: TGTGCCAGTAGTATACACACGAACACCGGGGAGCTGTTTTTT.

This chain uses TRBV19 with TRBJ2-6; TRBD1 aligns across 7 bases. The CDR3 covers 17 residues. Per the germline V gene, CDR1 is LNHDA and CDR2 is SQIVND (reference sequence). Trimming cost V 6 bases and J 4 bases; bases outside gene matches: 12. This CDR3 is CASSRAQTGSGANVLTF. The CDR3 DNA is TGTGCCAGTAGCCGGGCCCAGACAGGGTCGGGGGCCAACGTCCTGACTTTC.

The chain joins TRBV6-5 to TRBJ2-5, with 10 bases lining up with TRBD2. This CDR3 contains 16 residues. Looked up from germline, CDR1 is MNHEY and CDR2 is SVGAGI. V shed 0 bases, J shed 5 bases, and the junction held 6 bases outside the gene matches. The CDR3 DNA reads as TGTGCCAGCAGTTACTCAAGCGGGGGGGCCACCGAGACCCAGTACTTC. Protein sequence: CASSYSSGGATETQYF.

J is TRBJ1-2 and V is TRBV4-3, with D possibly matching TRBD1 (6 bases). This CDR3 has 15 residues. V was shortened by 3 bases and J by 5 bases, with 16 bases between the two germline ends. In germline, CDR1 is LGHNA, CDR2 YSLEER. The CDR3 is CASSHQRQVRYGYTF. DNA of the CDR3: TGCGCCAGCAGCCACCAGAGACAGGTTAGGTATGGCTACACCTTC.

The genes are TRBV14 and TRBJ1-2, with D hard to call. Germline V CDR1 and CDR2: SGHDN, FVKESK. Trimming left V 2 bases short and J 9 bases short, with 13 bases between. The CDR3 is 13 residues long. CDR3 coding DNA: TGTGCCAGCAGCCAATTGGCAGAAACCCGCTACACCTTC. Translating it yields CASSQLAETRYTF. The entire variable domain, with the rest obtained from reference TRBV14 and TRBJ1-2, is as follows: EAGVTQFPSHSVIEKGQTVTLRCDPISGHDNLYWYRRVMGKEIKFLLHFVKESKQDESGMPNNRFLAERTGGTYSTLKVQPAELEDSGVYFCASSQLAETRYTFGSGTRLTVV.